This T cell receptor (beta chain) was found in a study of T-cell reconstitution after alpha-beta-depleted transplantation in children. CDR1 is SEHNR and CDR2 is FQNEAQ in the germline V gene (reference sequence). The ends were cut back, 2 bases at V and 6 bases at J, with 7 bases in the middle. The CDR3 has 12 amino acids. Unique molecular identifiers were built into the TCRbeta library. TCRdb re-called the PCR reads through MiXCR, storing one row per CDR3 protein. The sample shows about 340,000 distinct CDR3 sequences, about 9.3% of them seen only once. The chain carries TRBV7-9 and TRBJ1-2; D unclear. The sequence derives from a human donor who donated a stem cell graft to a child with acute lymphoblastic leukemia. The input for sequencing was PBMCs from the stem cell graft donor, taken from the stem cell graft. The CDR3 here is CASSLPANGYTF. In nucleotides, the CDR3 is TGTGCCAGCAGCTTACCCGCAAATGGCTACACCTTC.